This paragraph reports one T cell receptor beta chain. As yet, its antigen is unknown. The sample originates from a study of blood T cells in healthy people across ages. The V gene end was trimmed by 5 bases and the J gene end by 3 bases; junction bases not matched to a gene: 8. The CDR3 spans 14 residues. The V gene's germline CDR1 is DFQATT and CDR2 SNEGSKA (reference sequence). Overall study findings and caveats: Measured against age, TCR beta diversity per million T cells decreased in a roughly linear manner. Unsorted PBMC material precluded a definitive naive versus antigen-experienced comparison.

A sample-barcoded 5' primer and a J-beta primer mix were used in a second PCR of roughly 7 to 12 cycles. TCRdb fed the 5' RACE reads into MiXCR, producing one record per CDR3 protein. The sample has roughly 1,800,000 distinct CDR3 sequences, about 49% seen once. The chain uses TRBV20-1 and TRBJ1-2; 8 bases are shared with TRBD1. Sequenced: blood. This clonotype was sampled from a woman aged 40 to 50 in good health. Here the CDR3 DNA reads TGCAGTGCTTCAGGACAGGGAAGAGACTATGGCTACACCTTC. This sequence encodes CSASGQGRDYGYTF.